What follows describes a single T cell receptor (beta chain). The germline gives CDR1 KGHSH, CDR2 LQKENI. V lost 2 bases and J lost 4, with 17 bases in between. This CDR3 comprises 16 residues. This entry belongs to a study of blood T cell repertoires in COVID-19. Study-level information: Before being deemed recovered, Cohort 3 donors had two negative PCRs, clearance, or symptom resolution. COVID-19 samples collected from the United States, Italy and Spain covered acute and convalescent phases. Sample material is recorded as cDNA or gDNA derived from T cells, B-cell-depleted T cells, or PBMCs.

Only in-frame clones appear in the TCRdb table, and some are missing; sequencing was by immunoSEQ multiplex PCR. The sample consists of fewer than 250,000 clones, around 86% of them appearing once. The sequence was obtained from a man aged 30 to 45 in a cohort exposed to, infected with or recovered from COVID-19 (not recorded which). This chain connects TRBV18 to TRBJ1-2; D gene uncertain. The material sequenced was PBMCs or T cells enriched from blood (not recorded which). CDR3 nucleotide sequence: TGTGCCAGCTCACCAGAGACGTCCTCGGCGGGCTATGGCTACACCTTC. As protein: CASSPETSSAGYGYTF.